The 24 T cell receptor beta chains reported below all come from one sample, sequenced in a study of blood T cell repertoires in COVID-19. TCRdb's table, derived via immunoSEQ multiplex PCR, lists solely in-frame clones and lacks some. This table has about 150,000 clones, 80% to 90% appearing once. Sequencing was done on a sample of peripheral blood. All receptors derive from a woman aged 55-75 years with active COVID-19.

J is TRBJ2-6 and V is TRBV15, with 8 bases identical to TRBD1. The CDR3 has 19 residues. Germline V CDR1 and CDR2: LNHNV, YYDKDF (reference sequence). V gave up 1 base and J gave up 8 bases; unmatched junction bases: 16. CDR3 DNA: TGTGCCACCAGCAGAGGGCAGGACAGGGTCCCCCGATGGACCAACGTCCTGACTTTC. It encodes CATSRGQDRVPRWTNVLTF. Drawing the rest from reference TRBV15 and TRBJ2-6, the complete variable domain is DAMVIQNPRYQVTQFGKPVTLSCSQTLNHNVMYWYQQKSSQAPKLLFHYYDKDFNNEADTPDNFQSRRPNTSFCFLDIRSPGLGDTAMYLCATSRGQDRVPRWTNVLTFGAGSRLTVL.

J is TRBJ2-7 and V is TRBV12-3 or TRBV12-4, with D hard to call. The CDR3 sequence is 13 residues long. The V and J ends lost 0 bases and 3 bases respectively, with 6 bases between them. In DNA, the CDR3 is TGTGCCAGCAGTTTAGCGAGAGGCTACGAGCAGTACTTC. Protein sequence: CASSLARGYEQYF.

The J gene is TRBJ2-5, the V gene TRBV18; TRBD1 matches at 7 bases. From germline, CDR1 is KGHSH and CDR2 LQKENI. The CDR3 length is 15 residues. J gave up 5 bases and V 6 bases, and 12 bases lay outside the gene matches. The CDR3 region has the DNA TGTGCCAGCTCGGTCACAGGGGCGCCAGGGGAGACCCAGTACTTC. It yields the protein CASSVTGAPGETQYF. The full variable domain, its missing parts supplied by reference TRBV18 and TRBJ2-5, is NAGVMQNPRHLVRRRGQEARLRCSPMKGHSHVYWYRQLPEEGLKFMVYLQKENIIDESGMPKERFSAEFPKEGPSILRIQQVVRGDSAAYFCASSVTGAPGETQYFGPGTRLLVL.

The J gene is TRBJ2-3, the V gene TRBV10-3; D call uncertain. Per the germline V gene, CDR1 is ENHRY and CDR2 is SYGVKD. The CDR3 extends over 16 amino acids. The V end was cut by 1 base, the J end by 2 bases, with 13 bases between. The CDR3 nucleotides are TGTGCCATCAGTGAGTGGCGCGGTGACGACACAGATACGCAGTATTTT. Protein: CAISEWRGDDTDTQYF.

The rearrangement links TRBV30 to TRBJ1-5; 11 bases map to TRBD1. The CDR3 sequence is 14 residues long. V was pared by 2 bases and J by 8 bases, with 5 bases of the junction left unmatched. Germline V CDR1 and CDR2: GTSNPN, SVGIG (reference sequence). The CDR3 DNA follows: TGTGCCTGGAGTACGGGACAGGGGGTAAAGCCCCAGCATTTT. This translates into CAWSTGQGVKPQHF.

The chain links TRBV19 to TRBJ1-5, with 9 bases aligning to TRBD1. From germline, CDR1 is LNHDA and CDR2 SQIVND (reference sequence). This CDR3 has 15 amino acids. V dropped 10 bases and J dropped 4; count of bases not matched to a gene: 11. The CDR3 DNA is TGTGCCACCACGTTGACAGGGGGTGCTAATCAGCCCCAGCATTTT. Its protein product is CATTLTGGANQPQHF.

The J gene is TRBJ2-2, the V gene TRBV6-2 or TRBV6-3, with TRBD2 matching over 11 bases. The germline CDR1 and CDR2 sequences are MNHEY and SVGEGT. The CDR3 contains 16 residues. V dropped 2 bases and J dropped 5; count of bases not matched to a gene: 4. The CDR3 DNA sequence: TGTGCCAGCAGTTACGAGGCTAGCGGGAGGACCGGGGAGCTGTTTTTT. Its translation is CASSYEASGRTGELFF.

The chain couples TRBV28 to TRBJ2-5, with TRBD2 matching 11 bases. CDR3 size: 15 residues. After removal of 6 bases from V and 2 bases from J, the junction contained 5 bases not matched to a gene. Germline CDR1 MDHEN, CDR2 SYDVKM. The chain's CDR3 is CASRLAGGRQETQYF. The CDR3 DNA sequence: TGTGCCAGCAGATTAGCGGGAGGGAGGCAAGAGACCCAGTACTTC.

V gene TRBV7-2 combines with J gene TRBJ2-3; TRBD2 matches at 7 bases. The CDR3 has 13 amino acids. CDR1 is SGHTA and CDR2 is FQGNSA in the germline V gene. After removal of 5 bases from V and 8 bases from J, the junction contained 7 bases not matched to a gene. In DNA form, the CDR3 reads TGTGCCAGCAGCCCATCAACGGGGGGTACGCAGTATTTT. It translates to CASSPSTGGTQYF.

V and J are TRBV28 and TRBJ2-7, with TRBD1 as a possible D gene (5 bases). Germline V CDR1 and CDR2: MDHEN, SYDVKM. This CDR3 has 15 residues. The V and J ends lost 2 bases and 0 bases respectively, with 11 bases between them. CDR3 nucleotide sequence: TGTGCCAGCAGTTTACCCCCAGGGTCCTCCTACGAGCAGTACTTC. Protein sequence: CASSLPPGSSYEQYF. The full variable domain, with the rest looked up from reference TRBV28 and TRBJ2-7, is DVKVTQSSRYLVKRTGEKVFLECVQDMDHENMFWYRQDPGLGLRLIYFSYDVKMKEKGDIPEGYSVSREKKERFSLILESASTNQTSMYLCASSLPPGSSYEQYFGPGTRLTVT.

The gene calls are TRBV29-1 and TRBJ2-6; 8 bases agree with TRBD1. The ends lost 6 bases at V and 0 bases at J; junction bases unmatched: 10. This CDR3 spans 17 amino acids. CDR1 is SQVTM, CDR2 ANQGSEA, per germline. CDR3 region: CSVPDREEFSGANVLTF. CDR3 nucleotides: TGCAGCGTCCCGGACAGGGAAGAGTTCTCTGGGGCCAACGTCCTGACTTTC.

V is TRBV10-1 and J is TRBJ2-5, with 11 bases identical to TRBD1. Germline V gives CDR1 WNHNN, CDR2 SYGVQD (reference sequence). Trimming removed 10 bases from V and 2 bases from J; junction bases left unmatched: 9. The CDR3 is made up of 15 amino acids. The CDR3 protein is CANPMDRGPQETQYF. In DNA, the CDR3 is TGCGCCAACCCTATGGACAGGGGGCCTCAAGAGACCCAGTACTTC.

The genes are TRBV5-1 and TRBJ1-1; TRBD1 agrees at 7 bases. The V gene's germline CDR1 is SGHRS and CDR2 YFSETQ. The V segment lost 0 bases and the J segment 1 base; nucleotides outside the gene matches: 9. The CDR3 totals 17 residues. This chain's CDR3 is CASSLVALRDRNTEAFF. CDR3 nucleotide sequence: TGCGCCAGCAGCTTGGTGGCTCTCCGGGACAGGAACACTGAAGCTTTCTTT.

V and J are TRBV19 and TRBJ2-2; D perhaps matches TRBD1 (5 bases). V was shortened by 7 bases and J by 2 bases, with 8 bases between the two germline ends. The CDR3 consists of 13 residues. Germline V gene sequence: CDR1 LNHDA, CDR2 SQIVND (reference sequence). The CDR3 reads CASIQANTGELFF. The CDR3 nucleotides are TGTGCCAGTATACAGGCAAACACCGGGGAGCTGTTTTTT.

This chain joins TRBV7-9 and TRBJ2-7; possibly TRBD2 for D (5 bases). CDR3 length: 14 amino acids. Trimming shortened V by 5 bases and J by 0 bases, and 11 bases separated the two germline ends. Germline values: CDR1 SEHNR, CDR2 FQNEAQ (reference sequence). In DNA, the CDR3 is TGTGCCAGCAGCCCCCCGGGGATCTCCTACGAGCAGTACTTC. This encodes CASSPPGISYEQYF. Together with reference TRBV7-9 and TRBJ2-7, the CDR3 gives the full variable domain: DTGVSQNPRHKITKRGQNVTFRCDPISEHNRLYWYRQTLGQGPEFLTYFQNEAQLEKSRLLSDRFSAERPKGSFSTLEIQRTEQGDSAMYLCASSPPGISYEQYFGPGTRLTVT.

V and J are TRBV19 and TRBJ2-2; TRBD1 matches 8 bases. The V gene end was trimmed by 7 bases and the J gene end by 7 bases; junction bases not matched to a gene: 5. The CDR3 consists of 13 residues. CDR1 LNHDA and CDR2 SQIVND come from the germline V gene (reference sequence). This CDR3 reads CASTQGVYGELFF. The CDR3 nucleotides are TGTGCCAGTACACAGGGGGTTTACGGGGAGCTGTTTTTT.

This CDR3 reads CASSQESRGRAGETQYF. The CDR3 nucleotides are TGCGCCAGCAGCCAAGAATCCCGCGGGAGGGCCGGTGAGACCCAGTACTTC. The chain employs TRBV4-3 and TRBJ2-5, with 9 bases matching TRBD2. V trimming: 0 bases; J trimming: 5 bases; junction bases outside the gene matches: 10. The CDR3 is 17 residues long. Germline CDR1 and CDR2: LGHNA and YSLEER.

The sample holds a few counts of this clone. V gene TRBV5-1 combines with J gene TRBJ2-1, with D tentatively TRBD2 (5 bases). Per germline, CDR1 SGHRS and CDR2 YFSETQ. The ends were cut back, 0 bases at V and 3 bases at J, with 10 bases in the middle. The CDR3 consists of 15 residues. The CDR3 bases are TGCGCCAGCAGCTTGGCCCTTCGGGACTACAATGAGCAGTTCTTC. It yields the protein CASSLALRDYNEQFF.

The chain uses TRBV5-4 and TRBJ2-1; TRBD2 matches 11 bases. V trimming: 4 bases; J trimming: 10 bases; junction bases outside the gene matches: 10. CDR3 size: 15 residues. In germline, CDR1 is SGHNT, CDR2 YYREEE (reference sequence). The CDR3 DNA reads TGTGCCAGCAGCCGGACTAGCGGGCCCGTAGGGGAGCAGTTCTTC. It encodes CASSRTSGPVGEQFF.

The CDR3 DNA follows: TGTGCCAGCTCACCAGAACTAGCGGGGAAAGAGACCCAGTACTTC. Protein: CASSPELAGKETQYF. The chain combines TRBV18 with TRBJ2-5; 10 nucleotides line up with TRBD2. The CDR3 runs to 15 residues. J lost 3 bases, V lost 2 bases, and 3 bases had no gene match. Germline V gene sequence: CDR1 KGHSH, CDR2 LQKENI.

The chain carries TRBV5-1 and TRBJ2-5; possible D gene TRBD2, 6 bases. Germline V lookup: CDR1 SGHRS, CDR2 YFSETQ. The CDR3 runs to 16 residues. Between the trimmed V and J ends, which lost 0 bases and 4 bases, there was a span of 16 bases. Written as DNA, the CDR3 is TGCGCCAGCAGCTTGGTTCGGGGGAGGAGAGGAGAGACCCAGTACTTC. It yields the protein CASSLVRGRRGETQYF.

The chain combines TRBV5-5 with TRBJ1-5; maybe TRBD1 (5 bases). Trimming removed 1 base at V and 0 bases at J, with 8 bases between. CDR1 is SGHKS, CDR2 YYEKEE, per germline (reference sequence). This CDR3 is 15 amino acids long. CDR3 region: CASSLSGYSNQPQHF. The CDR3 bases are TGTGCCAGCAGCTTGTCAGGGTATAGCAATCAGCCCCAGCATTTT. Full variable domain (outside the CDR3, taken from reference TRBV5-5 and TRBJ1-5): DAGVTQSPTHLIKTRGQQVTLRCSPISGHKSVSWYQQVLGQGPQFIFQYYEKEERGRGNFPDRFSARQFPNYSSELNVNALLLGDSALYLCASSLSGYSNQPQHFGDGTRLSIL.

This sequence joins TRBV15 and TRBJ2-3, with 14 bases lining up with TRBD2. CDR1 and CDR2 (germline): LNHNV, YYDKDF (reference sequence). The CDR3 extends over 18 amino acids. V gave up 0 bases and J gave up 6 bases; unmatched junction bases: 8. The CDR3 here is CATSRDRTSGRRPDTQYF. The CDR3 DNA follows: TGTGCCACCAGCAGAGATCGGACTAGCGGGAGGAGACCGGATACGCAGTATTTT.

The chain couples TRBV4-3 to TRBJ1-1; D is possibly TRBD1 (5 bases). The CDR3 consists of 15 residues. Germline CDR1 and CDR2: LGHNA and YSLEER. The V gene lost 1 base and the J gene lost 2 bases, with 11 bases spanning the gap. Here the CDR3 DNA reads TGCGCCAGCAGCCAAGTTACGACAGATAACACTGAAGCTTTCTTT. This sequence encodes CASSQVTTDNTEAFF.